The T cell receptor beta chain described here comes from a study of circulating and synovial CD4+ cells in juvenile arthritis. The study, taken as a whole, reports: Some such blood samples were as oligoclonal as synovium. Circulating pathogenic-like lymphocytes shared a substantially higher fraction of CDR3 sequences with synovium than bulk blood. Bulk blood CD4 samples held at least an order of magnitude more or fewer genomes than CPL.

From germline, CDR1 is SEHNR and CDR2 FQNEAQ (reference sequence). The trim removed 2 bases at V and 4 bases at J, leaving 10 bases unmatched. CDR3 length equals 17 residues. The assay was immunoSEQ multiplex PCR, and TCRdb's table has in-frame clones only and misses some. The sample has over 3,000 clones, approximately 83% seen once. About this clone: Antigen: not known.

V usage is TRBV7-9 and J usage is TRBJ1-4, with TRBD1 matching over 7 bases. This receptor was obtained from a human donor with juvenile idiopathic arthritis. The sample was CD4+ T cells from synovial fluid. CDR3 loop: CASSLFGGGQVNEKLFF. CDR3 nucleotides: TGTGCCAGCAGCTTATTTGGGGGAGGACAGGTTAATGAAAAACTGTTTTTT.